Each of the 17 T cell receptor beta chains below was sequenced from the same sample in a study of T cell responses to AZD1222 COVID-19 vaccine. Generated by immunoSEQ multiplex PCR, the TCRdb table keeps only in-frame clones and is missing some. The sample consists of about 50,000 clones, approximately 80% of them appearing once. The source material was peripheral blood, sampled 28 days after the second AZD1222 dose. The source is an adult who received the AZD1222 COVID-19 vaccine.

The V gene is TRBV7-9, the J gene TRBJ1-4; D is unresolved. The CDR3 extends over 11 amino acids. The germline V gene encodes CDR1 SEHNR and CDR2 FQNEAQ (reference sequence). V shed 5 bases and J shed 5 bases, with 3 bases lying between them. CDR3 sequence (DNA): TGTGCCAGCAGCCCGAATGAAAAACTGTTTTTT. It is translated as CASSPNEKLFF. Based on the CDR3 plus reference TRBV7-9 and TRBJ1-4, the full variable domain is DTGVSQNPRHKITKRGQNVTFRCDPISEHNRLYWYRQTLGQGPEFLTYFQNEAQLEKSRLLSDRFSAERPKGSFSTLEIQRTEQGDSAMYLCASSPNEKLFFGSGTQLSVL.

V is TRBV5-4 and J is TRBJ1-2; 7 nucleotides align to TRBD1. Trimming removed 4 bases from V and 4 bases from J; junction bases left unmatched: 10. The CDR3 runs to 15 residues. In germline, CDR1 is SGHNT, CDR2 YYREEE (reference sequence). The DNA for the CDR3 is TGTGCCAGCAGCGAGATACAGGGGATGAGCTATGGCTACACCTTC. Its protein product is CASSEIQGMSYGYTF.

The V call is TRBV12-5, the J call TRBJ1-1; D perhaps matches TRBD1 (6 bases). The CDR3 extends over 15 amino acids. The ends were cut back, 1 base at V and 5 bases at J, with 14 bases in the middle. The V gene's germline CDR1 is LGHNT and CDR2 FRNRAP. CDR3 protein: CASGLGITGSTEAFF. CDR3 sequence (DNA): TGTGCTAGTGGTTTGGGAATTACAGGGTCGACTGAAGCTTTCTTT.

There are a few counts of this clone. The rearrangement links TRBV4-2 to TRBJ1-1; TRBD1 agrees at 10 bases. Trimming cost V 1 base and J 3 bases; bases outside gene matches: 2. The CDR3 has 15 residues. In germline, CDR1 is LGHNA, CDR2 YNFKEQ. DNA for the CDR3: TGTGCCAGCAGCCAAGGTGGACAGGGGGACACTGAAGCTTTCTTT. Protein product: CASSQGGQGDTEAFF.

The genes are TRBV7-9 and TRBJ1-4; D unclear. Germline CDR1 SEHNR, CDR2 FQNEAQ (reference sequence). V lost 3 bases to trimming and J lost 8 bases, with 7 bases between them. CDR3 length: 12 amino acids. In nucleotides, the CDR3 is TGTGCCAGCAGCTTCGCCCAGGAAAAACTGTTTTTT. Residues: CASSFAQEKLFF.

This chain links TRBV10-2 with TRBJ2-2; 7 bases match TRBD2. The CDR3 contains 16 residues. CDR1 is WSHSY and CDR2 is SAAADI in the germline V gene. V trimming: 5 bases; J trimming: 2 bases; junction bases outside the gene matches: 8. The CDR3 is CASSSPGLPNTGELFF. CDR3 in DNA: TGCGCCAGCAGTTCTCCGGGACTACCTAACACCGGGGAGCTGTTTTTT.

J is TRBJ2-7 and V is TRBV2; D call uncertain. The CDR3 is made up of 13 amino acids. Germline values: CDR1 SNHLY, CDR2 FYNNEI. V was shortened by 1 base and J by 8 bases, with 12 bases between the two germline ends. CDR3: CASSEDARAQQYV. In nucleotides, the CDR3 is TGTGCCAGCAGTGAAGATGCTAGGGCCCAGCAGTACGTC.

The sample holds one count of this clone. The J gene is TRBJ1-5, the V gene TRBV3-1 (or the pseudogene TRBV3-2), with D perhaps matching TRBD1 (5 bases). The germline gives CDR1 LGHDT, CDR2 YNNKEL (reference sequence). V shed 0 bases and J shed 4 bases, with 10 bases lying between them. There are 15 residues in the CDR3. The CDR3 is CASSQDFGANQPQHF. The CDR3 DNA reads as TGTGCCAGCAGCCAAGATTTCGGGGCTAATCAGCCCCAGCATTTT.

CDR3: CASSLVLAGAGELFF. Here the CDR3 DNA reads TGCGCCAGCAGCTTAGTACTAGCGGGAGCCGGGGAGCTGTTTTTT. The chain combines TRBV5-1 with TRBJ2-2; 11 nucleotides match TRBD2. With V trimmed by 2 bases and J by 6 bases, 3 bases remained unmatched. The germline V gene has CDR1 SGHRS and CDR2 YFSETQ. CDR3 length: 15 residues.

This chain joins TRBV5-4 and TRBJ2-7; 7 nucleotides line up with TRBD2. Germline CDR1 reads SGHNT; CDR2 reads YYREEE (reference sequence). V shed 10 bases, J shed 4 bases, and the junction held 11 bases outside the gene matches. CDR3 length: 13 amino acids. The DNA of the CDR3 is TGTGCCTACCTGACGCGGGGGACGTACGAGCAGTACTTC. Its translation is CAYLTRGTYEQYF.

The chain couples TRBV4-2 to TRBJ2-2; D is uncertain. The germline CDR1 and CDR2 sequences are LGHNA and YNFKEQ. Trimming took off 1 base at V and 6 bases at J, with 12 bases between the two ends. The CDR3 covers 15 residues. CDR3 loop: CASSQGSQAAGELFF. In DNA form, the CDR3 reads TGTGCCAGCAGCCAAGGTTCGCAGGCGGCCGGGGAGCTGTTTTTT.

This chain links TRBV28 with TRBJ1-1; TRBD1 is a possible D gene (6 bases). Germline values: CDR1 MDHEN, CDR2 SYDVKM. This CDR3 has 13 residues. V was shortened by 5 bases and J by 6 bases, with 13 bases between the two germline ends. The CDR3 here is CASSPPTGSEAFF. For the CDR3, the DNA is TGTGCCAGCAGTCCACCGACAGGCTCTGAAGCTTTCTTT.

The V call is TRBV19, the J call TRBJ1-6; 7 nucleotides match TRBD1. Germline CDR1 and CDR2: LNHDA and SQIVND (reference sequence). With V trimmed by 6 bases and J by 2 bases, 4 bases remained unmatched. This CDR3 region has 15 residues. The CDR3 bases are TGTGCCAGTAGGAAGGGGGCCGCCTATAATTCACCCCTCCACTTT. Amino acid sequence: CASRKGAAYNSPLHF.

The chain is built from TRBV28 and TRBJ2-1; 8 bases fit TRBD1. The J segment lost 9 bases and the V segment lost 5 bases, leaving 12 bases of the junction unmatched. The CDR3 spans 15 residues. Germline V gives CDR1 MDHEN, CDR2 SYDVKM. In DNA, the CDR3 is TGTGCCAGCAGTCACTCCGGGACACAGGGGGGTGAGCAGTTCTTC. Translation: CASSHSGTQGGEQFF.

V usage is TRBV7-8 and J usage is TRBJ1-2, with D hard to call. The germline V gene encodes CDR1 SGHVS and CDR2 FQNEAQ. The CDR3 is 13 amino acids. The V gene lost 5 bases and the J gene lost 8 bases, with 15 bases spanning the gap. The CDR3 bases are TGTGCCAGCAGCGCCCGCCCTGGGGAAGGCTACACCTTC. As protein: CASSARPGEGYTF.

This clone was observed a single time. V gene TRBV5-1 combines with J gene TRBJ2-3; 9 bases align to TRBD2. The length of the CDR3 is 16 residues. With 0 bases clipped from V and 2 bases from J, the junction kept 4 bases outside the gene matches. Germline-derived CDR1 and CDR2 are SGHRS and YFSETQ. The CDR3 coding sequence is TGCGCCAGCAGCTTGGCCGAGCGGGGGGCCACAGATACGCAGTATTTT. The encoded protein is CASSLAERGATDTQYF.

This clone was counted a few times. The chain couples TRBV27 to TRBJ1-1, with 7 bases aligning to TRBD1. The CDR3 is 12 residues long. V lost 3 bases and J lost 9; bases outside the gene matches: 4. Germline CDR1 and CDR2: MNHEY and SMNVEV (reference sequence). CDR3 in DNA: TGTGCCAGCAGTTTTACAGGGGCTAAAGCTTTCTTT. As protein: CASSFTGAKAFF.